The rows below give T cell receptor beta chains drawn from one sample of a study of tumor-infiltrating lymphocytes in primary liver carcinoma. A single record per CDR3 protein comes from TCRdb applying MiXCR to the multiplex PCR reads. The table lists roughly 330,000 distinct CDR3 sequences, 65% of them singletons. Sequencing was performed on peripheral blood. The receptors were sampled from a man aged 35 to 55 with primary liver carcinoma and hepatitis B virus infection. The CDR3 runs from the conserved cysteine through the conserved F or W. The D gene is left open where the match is weak. Expanded clones are given a class, and other clones once, few, many or no size at all.

clone_size | j_call | d_call | v_call | cdr3_nt | cdr3_aa
. | TRBJ2-3 | . | TRBV5-4 | TGTGCCAGCGGCTTGCCGACCGGGACCGACACAGATACGCAGTATTTT | CASGLPTGTDTDTQYF
many | TRBJ2-1 | TRBD2 | TRBV29-1 | TGCAGCGTTCGTCGACTAGCGGGAAGTAATGAGCAGTTCTTC | CSVRRLAGSNEQFF
. | TRBJ1-1 | TRBD1 | TRBV5-5 | TGTGCCAGCAGCCCCGGGACAGGGTTTTGCAACACTGAAGCTTTCTTT | CASSPGTGFCNTEAFF
. | TRBJ2-7 | . | TRBV11-2 | TGTGCCAGCACCTTAGTTGTCAGTTTCTACGAACAGTACTTC | CASTLVVSFYEQYF
. | TRBJ2-5 | . | TRBV4-1 | TGCGCCAGCAGCCCCCTCCTCCAGTGGGGCCGCAGTGGGGAGGCCCAGTACTTC | CASSPLLQWGRSGEAQYF
many | TRBJ2-3 | TRBD2 | TRBV6-1 | TGTGCCAGCAGTGGCGGGAGTGGCCCAGATACGCAGTATTTT | CASSGGSGPDTQYF
few | TRBJ2-1 | . | TRBV20-1 | TGCAGTGCTAGAGCCCTTTCCTACAATGAGCAGTTCTTC | CSARALSYNEQFF
. | TRBJ1-2 | . | TRBV5-6 | TGTGCCAGCAGCCTACATGGGGCTTGGGATGGCTACACCTTC | CASSLHGAWDGYTF
. | TRBJ2-2 | TRBD2 | TRBV20-1 | TGCAGTGCTAAACATCTAGCGGGAGGAACCGGGGAGCTGTTTTTT | CSAKHLAGGTGELFF
. | TRBJ2-1 | . | TRBV12-3/TRBV12-4 | TGTGCCAGCAGTTATTCCCCGCTCGGTGAGCAGTTCTTC | CASSYSPLGEQFF
many | TRBJ2-1 | TRBD2 | TRBV29-1 | TGCAGCGTGCGGACTAGCGGGAGTCAGTACAATGAGCAGTTCTTC | CSVRTSGSQYNEQFF
many | TRBJ2-7 | . | TRBV29-1 | TGCAGCGCCCAAGGGGGTGCCTCCCCCTACTACGAGCAGTACTTC | CSAQGGASPYYEQYF
. | TRBJ1-2 | TRBD1 | TRBV28 | TGTGCCAGCAACAGGGGGGATTATGGCTACACCTTC | CASNRGDYGYTF
. | TRBJ2-4 | TRBD1 | TRBV29-1 | TGCGGCGCTGAGACAGGGTTTGACATTCAGTACTTC | CGAETGFDIQYF
. | TRBJ2-2 | . | TRBV11-2 | TGTGCCAGCAGCCAAACCCTGAGGGACACCGGGGAGTTGATTTTT | CASSQTLRDTGELIF
many | TRBJ2-5 | . | TRBV11-2 | TGTGCCAGCACGGAAACAGGGTTCCAAGAGACCCAGTACTTC | CASTETGFQETQYF
. | TRBJ1-3 | . | TRBV10-1 | TGCGCCAGTTCCCCAGGAATTGGAAACACCACATATTTT | CASSPGIGNTTYF
. | TRBJ2-7 | . | TRBV5-6 | TGTGCCAGCAGCTTGATCTCAGGCCCCGGGACACACTACGAGCAGTACTTC | CASSLISGPGTHYEQYF
. | TRBJ1-2 | . | TRBV19 | TGTCCCAGTAGTATGGAAGGAATCGGTGGCTACACCTTC | CPSSMEGIGGYTF
. | TRBJ2-3 | . | TRBV6-6 | TGTGCCAGCAGTCCCGCCCTAACCAGGGACCCCACAGATACGAAGTATTTT | CASSPALTRDPTDTKYF
. | TRBJ2-7 | . | TRBV11-2 | TGTGCCAGCAGCGTAGCGGAAGCCTCTTTTCGGAGCTCCTACGAGCAGTATTTC | CASSVAEASFRSSYEQYF
. | TRBJ2-3 | TRBD2 | TRBV5-1 | TGCGCCAGTAGCGCGGGGGACGGCACAGCGGATACGCAGTATTTT | CASSAGDGTADTQYF
. | TRBJ1-1 | . | TRBV14 | TGTGCCAGCAGCCAAGATGTCAGACGGAGAGGGAACACTGAAACTTTCTTT | CASSQDVRRRGNTETFF
. | TRBJ2-5 | . | TRBV4-1 | TGCGCCAGCAGCCAAGGTGCTGGGACCGATGGGTACCAAGAGACCCAGTACTTC | CASSQGAGTDGYQETQYF
. | TRBJ2-7 | . | TRBV6-1 | TGTGCCAGCTGTGAAGACTCGGGGGGCATAACCTACGAGCAGTACTTC | CASCEDSGGITYEQYF
few | TRBJ2-2 | . | TRBV28 | TGTGCCAGCAGAGAGGGGGGCCGCGGTGCCGGGGAGCTGTTTTTT | CASREGGRGAGELFF
. | TRBJ1-5 | TRBD1 | TRBV6-5 | TGTGCCAGCAGCTCGGACAGGAGTAGCAAACAGCCTCAGCATTTT | CASSSDRSSKQPQHF
many | TRBJ2-6 | TRBD1 | TRBV6-1 | TGTGCCAGCAGTGAAACTTACCGGGACAGGGGGGCTGGGGCCAACGTCCTGACTTTC | CASSETYRDRGAGANVLTF
. | TRBJ1-5 | . | TRBV12-3/TRBV12-4 | TGTGCCAGCAGTTCCTTCGGTCTGAGCAATCAGCCCCAGCATTTT | CASSSFGLSNQPQHF
many | TRBJ2-7 | . | TRBV28 | TGTGCCAGCACCCCCTTCAGGGCTGGGGAGCAGTACTTC | CASTPFRAGEQYF
. | TRBJ2-6 | . | TRBV5-4 | TGTGCCAGCAGCCCCGGTGGAGCCCTAAACTCTGGGGCCAACGTCCTGACTTTC | CASSPGGALNSGANVLTF
. | TRBJ1-2 | . | TRBV6-1 | TGTGCCGGCAGCGAAGGGGGGTCAGACGGAGTCTATGGCTACACCTTC | CAGSEGGSDGVYGYTF
. | TRBJ2-1 | . | TRBV11-2 | TGTGCCAGCAGCCTAGTTGGCAGAAGTACGAATGAGCAGTTCTTC | CASSLVGRSTNEQFF